A selection of T cell receptor beta chains follows, all from one sample in a study of CD4 T cell repertoires in COVID-19. Assay used: immunoSEQ multiplex PCR; TCRdb lists only in-frame clones, some missing. The table lists about 75,000 clones, about 83% of them singletons, with approximately 0.6% in the top ten. The sample here was CD4+ T cells from peripheral blood, taken after recovery from COVID-19. These receptors originate from a human donor who had COVID-19. Each CDR3 is given with its conserved first and last residue. D genes are given only for firm matches. Size tells how often a clone was seen (once, few, many) or the class of an expanded clone, and some rows leave it out.

d_call	v_call	clone_size	j_call	cdr3_aa	cdr3_nt
TRBD2	TRBV13	few	TRBJ2-1	CASLGGRSGEQFF	TGTGCCAGCCTCGGCGGGAGGTCAGGGGAGCAGTTCTTC
TRBD1	TRBV3-1/TRBV3-2	-	TRBJ1-1	CASSPGGTEAFF	TGTGCCAGCAGCCCAGGGGGGACTGAAGCTTTCTTT
-	TRBV30	-	TRBJ2-1	CAWSPRWTYNEQFF	TGTGCCTGGAGTCCCCGGTGGACCTACAATGAGCAGTTCTTC
TRBD2	TRBV7-9	-	TRBJ2-2	CASSFGTNTGELFF	TGTGCCAGCAGCTTCGGGACTAATACCGGGGAGCTGTTTTTT
-	TRBV30	-	TRBJ2-6	CALEEGSGANVLTF	TGTGCCTTGGAAGAAGGCTCTGGGGCCAACGTCCTGACTTTC
TRBD1	TRBV5-4	-	TRBJ1-1	CASRYGQGMTEAFF	TGTGCCAGCAGATACGGACAGGGGATGACTGAAGCTTTCTTT
TRBD1	TRBV6-5	-	TRBJ1-5	CASTPDREIQPQHF	TGTGCCAGCACCCCGGACAGGGAGATTCAGCCCCAGCATTTT
TRBD1	TRBV9	-	TRBJ2-3	CASSVGTGITDTQYF	TGTGCCAGCAGCGTAGGGACAGGGATCACAGATACGCAGTATTTT
-	TRBV2	-	TRBJ2-7	CASSAELDSYEQYF	TGTGCCAGCAGTGCCGAGCTGGACTCCTACGAGCAGTACTTC
-	TRBV6-5	-	TRBJ2-3	CASTEISTDTQYF	TGTGCCAGCACCGAAATTAGCACAGATACGCAGTATTTT
-	TRBV2	-	TRBJ2-6	CASNRRGSGANVLTF	TGTGCCAGCAATCGACGGGGCTCTGGGGCCAACGTCCTGACTTTC
TRBD1	TRBV5-1	-	TRBJ1-5	CASSLEQGGQPQHF	TGCGCCAGCAGCTTGGAGCAGGGGGGGCAGCCCCAGCATTTT
-	TRBV5-1	-	TRBJ2-3	CASSTGGPTYTDTQYF	TGCGCCAGCAGCACTGGGGGGCCAACCTACACAGATACGCAGTATTTT
-	TRBV28	-	TRBJ1-6	CASSLGGRNSPLHF	TGTGCCAGCAGTTTAGGTGGTAGAAATTCACCCCTCCACTTT
TRBD2	TRBV5-1	-	TRBJ2-7	CASSATGTSGGWF	TGCGCCAGCAGCGCGACCGGGACTAGCGGGGGATGGTTC
TRBD2	TRBV5-1	-	TRBJ2-3	CASSLSGGATDTQYF	TGCGCCAGCAGCTTGAGCGGGGGGGCAACAGATACGCAGTATTTT
-	TRBV20-1	-	TRBJ1-2	CSRGDTGYTF	TGCAGTCGGGGGGACACTGGCTACACCTTC
TRBD2	TRBV6-6	-	TRBJ2-3	CASSLLAGVTDTQYF	TGTGCCAGCAGCCTACTAGCGGGAGTAACAGATACGCAGTATTTT
TRBD1	TRBV5-1	-	TRBJ2-1	CASSATGSSYNEQFF	TGCGCCAGCAGCGCGACAGGGAGCTCCTACAATGAGCAGTTCTTC
-	TRBV6-5	-	TRBJ2-3	CASKKPTDTQYF	TGTGCCAGCAAAAAGCCCACAGATACGCAGTATTTT
-	TRBV7-3	-	TRBJ1-6	CASSAQGAGNSPLHF	TGTGCCAGCAGCGCCCAAGGGGCGGGTAATTCACCCCTCCACTTT
-	TRBV29-1	-	TRBJ1-1	CSVGRTNTEAFF	TGCAGCGTTGGGCGGACGAACACTGAAGCTTTCTTT
-	TRBV9	-	TRBJ2-3	CASSPRLGDTQYF	TGTGCCAGCAGCCCTCGTTTAGGGGATACGCAGTATTTT
-	TRBV7-8	-	TRBJ1-5	CASSLGVQGSNQPQHF	TGTGCCAGCAGCTTAGGGGTACAGGGTAGCAATCAGCCCCAGCATTTT
-	TRBV30	many	TRBJ1-3	CAWSVTGNTIYF	TGTGCCTGGAGTGTCACCGGAAACACCATATATTTT
-	TRBV4-1	-	TRBJ2-2	CASSQEGRTVTGELFF	TGCGCCAGCAGCCAAGAGGGGAGGACAGTCACCGGGGAGCTGTTTTTT
-	TRBV6-4	-	TRBJ2-7	CASSDTPGTKQYF	TGTGCCAGCAGTGACACACCCGGGACCAAGCAGTACTTC
-	TRBV6-5	once	TRBJ1-1	CASRHPEGNTEAFF	TGTGCCAGCAGACACCCAGAGGGAAACACTGAAGCTTTCTTT
TRBD1	TRBV3-1/TRBV3-2	-	TRBJ2-2	CASLTGGTGELFF	TGTGCCAGCTTGACAGGGGGTACCGGGGAGCTGTTTTTT
-	TRBV19	-	TRBJ1-5	CASSIGLANQPQHF	TGTGCCAGTAGTATAGGGCTAGCCAATCAGCCCCAGCATTTT
-	TRBV19	-	TRBJ2-7	CASGTLYEQYF	TGTGCCAGCGGGACTCTCTACGAGCAGTACTTC
-	TRBV6-5	-	TRBJ1-3	CASSYPQGSAGNTIYF	TGTGCCAGCAGTTACCCCCAGGGCTCTGCTGGAAACACCATATATTTT
-	TRBV7-2	once	TRBJ2-3	CASRPGRTSTDTQYF	TGTGCCAGCAGACCAGGACGCACTAGCACAGATACGCAGTATTTT
-	TRBV18	once	TRBJ2-1	CASSPAAKAYNEQFF	TGTGCCAGCTCACCAGCCGCTAAAGCCTACAATGAGCAGTTCTTC
-	TRBV28	-	TRBJ1-1	CASDGTPQGDAFF	TGTGCCAGCGATGGGACACCGCAGGGTGACGCTTTCTTT
TRBD1	TRBV9	-	TRBJ1-1	CASSEGGGQVVAEAFF	TGTGCCAGCAGCGAGGGGGGCGGACAGGTAGTGGCTGAAGCTTTCTTT
-	TRBV3-1/TRBV3-2	-	TRBJ1-1	CASSHRDTEAFF	TGTGCCAGCAGCCATAGGGACACTGAAGCTTTCTTT
-	TRBV6-6	-	TRBJ1-6	CASSYTSDRDSPLHF	TGTGCCAGCAGTTACACCTCGGATAGGGATTCACCCCTCCACTTT
TRBD2	TRBV9	-	TRBJ2-3	CASSVEGVAGATDTQYF	TGTGCCAGCAGCGTAGAGGGTGTAGCGGGGGCCACAGATACGCAGTATTTT
TRBD1	TRBV7-2	-	TRBJ1-2	CASSPGTGVSGYTF	TGTGCCAGCAGCCCCGGGACAGGGGTGAGTGGCTACACCTTC
TRBD2	TRBV28	few	TRBJ2-3	CASSFGGSTDTQYF	TGTGCCAGCAGTTTCGGGGGGAGCACAGATACGCAGTATTTT
TRBD2	TRBV6-2/TRBV6-3	-	TRBJ2-7	CASSNFGGTTYEQYF	TGTGCCAGCAGCAATTTCGGGGGGACTACCTACGAGCAGTACTTC
TRBD1	TRBV7-2	-	TRBJ2-5	CASSRDRVVEETQYF	TGTGCCAGCAGCAGGGACAGGGTCGTAGAAGAGACCCAGTACTTC
TRBD2	TRBV7-2	-	TRBJ2-7	CASSLVAGRQGGEQYF	TGTGCCAGCAGCTTAGTAGCGGGGAGGCAGGGAGGCGAGCAGTACTTC
-	TRBV6-5	-	TRBJ2-1	CASRGLLYNEQFF	TGTGCCAGCAGAGGGCTCCTATACAATGAGCAGTTCTTC
-	TRBV5-1	-	TRBJ1-3	CASSSTTSSGNTIYF	TGCGCCAGCAGCTCGACAACGAGCTCTGGAAACACCATATATTTT
TRBD1	TRBV7-9	-	TRBJ2-2	CASSLLRGRTGELFF	TGTGCCAGCAGCTTACTCAGGGGGCGCACCGGGGAGCTGTTTTTT
-	TRBV27	-	TRBJ1-2	CASSFGVSYGYTF	TGTGCCAGCAGTTTCGGTGTTTCCTATGGCTACACCTTC
-	TRBV19	-	TRBJ2-3	CASSTTLLYTQYF	TGTGCCAGTAGTACGACTCTCCTTTATACGCAGTATTTT
-	TRBV6-5	-	TRBJ1-1	CASSFETHTEAFF	TGTGCCAGCAGCTTTGAGACCCACACTGAAGCTTTCTTT
TRBD1	TRBV13	-	TRBJ1-4	CASSVGQGTNEKLFF	TGTGCCAGCAGCGTTGGACAGGGAACTAATGAAAAACTGTTTTTT
TRBD1	TRBV7-8	-	TRBJ1-5	CASSSQGDQPQHF	TGTGCCAGCAGCTCACAGGGGGATCAGCCCCAGCATTTT
-	TRBV28	-	TRBJ2-1	CASSRTTREWYEQFF	TGTGCCAGCAGCCGAACGACCCGGGAGTGGTATGAGCAGTTCTTC
-	TRBV5-1	-	TRBJ2-1	CASSPAGTTYNEQFF	TGCGCCAGCAGTCCGGCGGGGACAACGTACAATGAGCAGTTCTTC
TRBD2	TRBV4-1	once	TRBJ2-5	CASSQAAAGGLGGETQYF	TGCGCCAGCAGCCAAGCCGCCGCGGGGGGCCTGGGGGGAGAGACCCAGTACTTC
-	TRBV5-1	-	TRBJ1-1	CASSLGKATEAFF	TGCGCCAGCAGCTTAGGGAAGGCGACTGAAGCTTTCTTT
-	TRBV15	-	TRBJ2-3	CATSRAPLQPSTDTQYF	TGTGCCACCAGCAGAGCGCCACTACAACCCTCCACAGATACGCAGTATTTT
-	TRBV20-1	-	TRBJ2-5	CSASRGQETQYF	TGCAGTGCTAGTCGGGGTCAAGAGACCCAGTACTTC
TRBD1	TRBV19	few	TRBJ2-7	CASSIPLGTGGENEQYF	TGTGCCAGTAGTATTCCCCTCGGGACAGGGGGAGAGAACGAGCAGTACTTC
TRBD1	TRBV11-2	once	TRBJ2-2	CASSWGQGFQGGELFF	TGTGCCAGCAGCTGGGGACAGGGGTTTCAGGGCGGGGAGCTGTTTTTT